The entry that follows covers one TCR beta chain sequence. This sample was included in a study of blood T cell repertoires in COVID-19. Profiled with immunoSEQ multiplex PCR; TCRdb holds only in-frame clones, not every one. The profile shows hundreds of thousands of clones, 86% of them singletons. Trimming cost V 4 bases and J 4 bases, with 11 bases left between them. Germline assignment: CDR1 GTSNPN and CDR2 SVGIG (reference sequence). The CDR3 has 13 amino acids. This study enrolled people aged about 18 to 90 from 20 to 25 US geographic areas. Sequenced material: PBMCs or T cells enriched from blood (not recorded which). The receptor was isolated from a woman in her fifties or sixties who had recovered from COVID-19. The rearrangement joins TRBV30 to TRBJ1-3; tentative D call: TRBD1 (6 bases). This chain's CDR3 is CAWITGPGNTIYF. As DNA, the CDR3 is TGTGCCTGGATAACAGGGCCCGGAAACACCATATATTTT. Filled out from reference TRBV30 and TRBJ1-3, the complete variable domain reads SQTIHQWPATLVQPVGSPLSLECTVEGTSNPNLYWYRQAAGRGLQLLFYSVGIGQISSEVPQNLSASRPQDRQFILSSKKLLLSDSGFYLCAWITGPGNTIYFGEGSWLTVV.